This T cell receptor (beta chain) was found in a study of monozygotic twins with inflammatory bowel disease. Study conclusions and caveats: Clonotype sharing was lower in IBD patients than healthy twins, most markedly with disease activity.

About this clonotype: As yet, its antigen is unknown.

TCRdb reprocessed the 5' RACE reads; each CDR3 protein has one entry and no DNA is given. The table for this sample gives some 150,000 distinct CDR3 sequences. The sequenced material came from blood. This TCR derives from a human donor with ulcerative colitis or Crohn's disease, or a healthy co-twin of an affected twin (not recorded which).

The CDR3: CASSQDRGGRLPYEQYF. The chain uses TRBV4-3 and TRBJ2-7; checking the TCRdb D call of TRBD2 is not possible without DNA. Germline CDR1 is LGHNA and CDR2 is YSLEER. The CDR3 loop spans 17 amino acids.